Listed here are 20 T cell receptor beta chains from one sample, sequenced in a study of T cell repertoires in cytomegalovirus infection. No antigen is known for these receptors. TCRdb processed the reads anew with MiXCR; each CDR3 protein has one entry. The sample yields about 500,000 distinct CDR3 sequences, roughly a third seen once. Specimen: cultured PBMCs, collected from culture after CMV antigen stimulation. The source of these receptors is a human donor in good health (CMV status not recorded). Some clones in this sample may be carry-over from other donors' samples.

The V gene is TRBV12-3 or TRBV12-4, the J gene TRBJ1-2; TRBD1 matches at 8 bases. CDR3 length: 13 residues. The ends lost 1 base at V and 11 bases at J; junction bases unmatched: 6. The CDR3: CASSLGTGRMYTF. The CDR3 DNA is TGTGCCAGCAGTTTAGGGACAGGGAGAATGTACACCTTC.

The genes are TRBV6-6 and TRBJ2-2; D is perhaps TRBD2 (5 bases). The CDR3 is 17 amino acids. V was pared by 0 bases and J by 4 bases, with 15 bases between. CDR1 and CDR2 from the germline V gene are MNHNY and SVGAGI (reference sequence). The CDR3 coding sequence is TGTGCCAGCAGTTACTCCTCGGACTCCGAGGCCACCGGGGAGCTGTTTTTT. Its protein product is CASSYSSDSEATGELFF.

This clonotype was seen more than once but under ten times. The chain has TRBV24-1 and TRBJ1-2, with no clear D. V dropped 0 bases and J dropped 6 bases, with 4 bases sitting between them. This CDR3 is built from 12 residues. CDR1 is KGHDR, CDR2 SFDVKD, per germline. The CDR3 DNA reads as TGTGCCACCAGTGATTTGAGGAATGGCTACACCTTC. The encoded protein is CATSDLRNGYTF.

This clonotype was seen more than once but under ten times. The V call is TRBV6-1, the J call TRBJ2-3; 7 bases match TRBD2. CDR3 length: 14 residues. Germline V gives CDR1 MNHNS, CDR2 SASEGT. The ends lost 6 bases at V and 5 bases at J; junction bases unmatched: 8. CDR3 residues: CASRDRLARDTQYF. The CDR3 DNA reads TGTGCCAGCAGGGACCGACTAGCCCGAGATACGCAGTATTTT.

The CDR3 here is CATTEGRSSETQYF. The CDR3 DNA reads as TGTGCCACCACAGAAGGGAGGTCCTCGGAGACCCAGTACTTC. The chain carries TRBV24-1 and TRBJ2-5, with D possibly being TRBD2 (6 bases). The V and J ends lost 8 bases and 5 bases respectively, with 17 bases between them. CDR1 is KGHDR, CDR2 SFDVKD, per germline. This CDR3 has 14 residues.

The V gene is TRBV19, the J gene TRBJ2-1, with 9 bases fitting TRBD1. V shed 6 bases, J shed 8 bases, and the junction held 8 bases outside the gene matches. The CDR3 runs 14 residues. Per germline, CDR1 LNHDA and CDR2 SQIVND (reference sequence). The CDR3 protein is CASSMTGGYDEQFF. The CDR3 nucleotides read TGTGCCAGTAGCATGACAGGGGGGTACGATGAGCAGTTCTTC.

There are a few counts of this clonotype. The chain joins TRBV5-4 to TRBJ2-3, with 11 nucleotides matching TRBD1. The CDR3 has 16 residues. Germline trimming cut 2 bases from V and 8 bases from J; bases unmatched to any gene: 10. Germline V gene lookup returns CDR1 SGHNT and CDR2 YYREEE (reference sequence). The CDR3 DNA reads TGTGCCAGCAGCTTTCCGGGACAGGGGGGCCAAGGTACGCAGTATTTT. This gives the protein CASSFPGQGGQGTQYF.

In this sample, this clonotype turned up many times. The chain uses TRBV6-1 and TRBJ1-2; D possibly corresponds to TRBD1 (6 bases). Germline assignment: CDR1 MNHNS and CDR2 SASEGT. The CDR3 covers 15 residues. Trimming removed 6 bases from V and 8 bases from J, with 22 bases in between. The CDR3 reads CASRDRRGKGEGYTF. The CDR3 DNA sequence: TGTGCCAGCAGGGATCGCAGGGGTAAAGGAGAAGGCTACACCTTC.

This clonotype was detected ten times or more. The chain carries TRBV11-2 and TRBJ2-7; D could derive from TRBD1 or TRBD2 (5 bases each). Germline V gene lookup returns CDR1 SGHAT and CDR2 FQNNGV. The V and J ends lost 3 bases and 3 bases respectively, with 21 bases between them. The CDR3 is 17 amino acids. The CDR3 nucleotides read TGTGCCAGCAGCTTCCTATCGGGACCAATTAACCACTACGAGCAGTACGTC. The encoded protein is CASSFLSGPINHYEQYV.

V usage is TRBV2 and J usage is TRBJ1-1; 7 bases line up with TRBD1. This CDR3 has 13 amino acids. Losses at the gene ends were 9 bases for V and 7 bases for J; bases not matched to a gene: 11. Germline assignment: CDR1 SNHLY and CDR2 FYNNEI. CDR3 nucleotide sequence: TGTGCCAGAGGGGCGCAGGGGGTGGGTGAAGCTTTCTTT. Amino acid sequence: CARGAQGVGEAFF.

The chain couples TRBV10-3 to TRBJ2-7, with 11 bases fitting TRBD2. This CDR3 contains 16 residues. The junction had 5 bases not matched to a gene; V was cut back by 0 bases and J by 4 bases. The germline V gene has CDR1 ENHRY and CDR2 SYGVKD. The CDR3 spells CAISESGTSGKYEQYV. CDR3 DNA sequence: TGTGCCATCAGTGAGTCAGGGACTAGCGGAAAATACGAGCAGTACGTC.

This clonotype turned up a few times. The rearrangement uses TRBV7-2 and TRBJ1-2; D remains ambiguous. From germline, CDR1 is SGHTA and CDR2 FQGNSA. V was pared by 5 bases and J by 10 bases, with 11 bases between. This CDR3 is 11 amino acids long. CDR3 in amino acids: CASSPQRVYTF. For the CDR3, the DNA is TGTGCCAGCAGCCCCCAACGAGTCTACACCTTC.

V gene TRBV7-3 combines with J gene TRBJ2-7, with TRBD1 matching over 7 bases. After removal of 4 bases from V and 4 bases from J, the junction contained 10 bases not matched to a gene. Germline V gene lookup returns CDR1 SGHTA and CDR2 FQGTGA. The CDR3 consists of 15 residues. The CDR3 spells CASSSADRESYEQYF. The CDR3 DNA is TGTGCCAGCAGCTCAGCCGACAGGGAATCGTACGAGCAGTACTTC.

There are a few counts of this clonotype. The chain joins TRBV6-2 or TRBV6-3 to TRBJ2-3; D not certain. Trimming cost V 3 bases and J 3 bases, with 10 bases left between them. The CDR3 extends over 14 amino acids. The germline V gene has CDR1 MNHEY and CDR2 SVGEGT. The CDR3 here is CASSYPKRTDTQYF. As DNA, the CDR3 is TGTGCCAGCAGTTATCCGAAAAGAACAGATACGCAGTATTTT.

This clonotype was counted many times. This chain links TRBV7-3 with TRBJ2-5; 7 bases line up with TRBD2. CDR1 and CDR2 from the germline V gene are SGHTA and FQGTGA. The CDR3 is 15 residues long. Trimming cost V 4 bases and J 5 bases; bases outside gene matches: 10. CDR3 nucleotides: TGTGCCAGCAGCTCGTTCAGCGGGGCGATCGAGACCCAGTACTTC. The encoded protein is CASSSFSGAIETQYF.

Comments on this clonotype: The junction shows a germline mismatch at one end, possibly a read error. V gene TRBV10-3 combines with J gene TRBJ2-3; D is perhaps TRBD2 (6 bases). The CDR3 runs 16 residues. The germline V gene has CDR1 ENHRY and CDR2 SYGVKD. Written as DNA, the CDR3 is TGTGCCATCAGACCAATCGGAGCCACTAGCACAGATACGCAGAATTTT. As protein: CAIRPIGATSTDTQNF.

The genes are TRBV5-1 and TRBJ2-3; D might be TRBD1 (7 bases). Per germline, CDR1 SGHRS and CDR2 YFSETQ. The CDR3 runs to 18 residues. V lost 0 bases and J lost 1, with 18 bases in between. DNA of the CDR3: TGCGCCAGCAGCTTGGCCGGATCCAGGGGGGTTGGCACAGATACGCAGTATTTT. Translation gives CASSLAGSRGVGTDTQYF.

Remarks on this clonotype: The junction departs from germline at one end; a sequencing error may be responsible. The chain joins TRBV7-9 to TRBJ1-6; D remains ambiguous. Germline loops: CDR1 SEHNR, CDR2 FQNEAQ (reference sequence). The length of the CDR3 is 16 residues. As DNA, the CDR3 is TGTGCCAGCAGCGCAGTACCTCGCCCCAATAATTCACCCCTCCGCTTT. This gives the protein CASSAVPRPNNSPLRF.

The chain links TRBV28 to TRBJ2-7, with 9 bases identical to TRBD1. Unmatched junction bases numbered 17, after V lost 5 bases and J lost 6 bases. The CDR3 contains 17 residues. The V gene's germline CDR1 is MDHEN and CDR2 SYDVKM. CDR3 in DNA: TGTGCCAGCAGTCCTACGACCGCCGGGACAGGGTCTAGCGAGCAGTACGTC. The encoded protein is CASSPTTAGTGSSEQYV.

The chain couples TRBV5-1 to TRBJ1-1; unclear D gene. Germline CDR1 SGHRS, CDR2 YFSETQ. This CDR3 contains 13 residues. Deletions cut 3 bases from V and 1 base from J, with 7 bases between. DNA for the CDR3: TGCGCCAGCAGCTCTCCACCGAACACTGAAGCTTTCTTT. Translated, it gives CASSSPPNTEAFF. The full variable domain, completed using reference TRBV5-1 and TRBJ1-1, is KAGVTQTPRYLIKTRGQQVTLSCSPISGHRSVSWYQQTPGQGLQFLFEYFSETQRNKGNFPGRFSGRQFSNSRSEMNVSTLELGDSALYLCASSSPPNTEAFFGQGTRLTVV.